This TCR beta chain was profiled in a study of blood T cell repertoires in COVID-19. Clones were sequenced by immunoSEQ multiplex PCR, and TCRdb holds only the in-frame ones, with some missing. This sample has some 48,000 clones; roughly 80% occur once, and the top ten carry about 6.1%. From germline, CDR1 is MNHEY and CDR2 SMNVEV (reference sequence). J gave up 5 bases and V 5 bases, and 11 bases lay outside the gene matches. This CDR3 has 15 amino acids. This receptor was taken from a woman aged 45-65 years with acute COVID-19. Material: PBMCs or T cells enriched from blood (not recorded which). The chain links TRBV27 to TRBJ1-2; the match to TRBD1 covers 7 bases. In DNA, the CDR3 is TGTGCCAGCAGTCCCACAGGGGCCTTTACGTATGGCTACACCTTC. Translated: CASSPTGAFTYGYTF.